Following are 21 T cell receptor beta chains from one sample sequenced in a study of blood T cells in healthy people across ages. The authors ran a second PCR of about 6 to 12 cycles using a sample-barcoded 5' primer and a J-beta primer mix. TCRdb called the 5' RACE reads again in MiXCR, with one record for every CDR3 protein. Seen here are about 1.7 million distinct CDR3 sequences, 28% observed once, and the top ten hold 7.7%. The sequenced sample consisted of blood. The receptors were gathered from a young woman in good health.

This sequence joins TRBV24-1 and TRBJ1-4; 7 positions agree with TRBD1. Germline V gene data show CDR1 as KGHDR and CDR2 as SFDVKD. The length of the CDR3 is 15 residues. Trimming cost V 3 bases and J 6 bases; bases outside gene matches: 6. The CDR3 here is CATSDPRGSDEKLFF. CDR3 bases: TGTGCCACCAGTGATCCCAGGGGGAGTGATGAAAAACTGTTTTTT.

Concerning this clonotype itself: A much larger clonotype is one base distant, so this may be a read error. This rearrangement joins TRBV6-2 or TRBV6-3 to TRBJ2-4, with D uncertain. The CDR3 covers 13 residues. Germline V CDR1 and CDR2: MNHEY, SVGEGT. V was trimmed by 4 bases and J by 15 bases, leaving 19 bases between them. This CDR3 reads CASSFLGLYERYF. Written as DNA, the CDR3 is TGTGCCAGCAGTTTCCTCGGGCTCTACGAGCGGTACTTC.

This clonotype has only a few counts. This sequence joins TRBV5-6 and TRBJ1-2; unclear D gene. Germline V gene data show CDR1 as SGHDT and CDR2 as YYEEEE. The germline V and J ends were trimmed by 0 bases and 1 base, with 10 bases remaining between them. CDR3 length: 15 amino acids. CDR3 amino acids: CASSLGRRVNYGYTF. The CDR3 DNA follows: TGTGCCAGCAGCTTGGGACGACGGGTTAACTATGGCTACACCTTC.

The sample holds a few counts of this clonotype. The rearrangement links TRBV20-1 to TRBJ2-3, with 12 bases fitting TRBD2. Germline CDR1 reads DFQATT; CDR2 reads SNEGSKA (reference sequence). With V trimmed by 6 bases and J by 4 bases, 8 bases remained unmatched. This CDR3 comprises 15 residues. As DNA, the CDR3 is TGCAGTGCGACGACTAGCGGGAGTGGCGCAGATACGCAGTATTTT. The encoded protein is CSATTSGSGADTQYF.

This clonotype was recorded a few times. The chain combines TRBV30 with TRBJ1-2, with D tentatively TRBD1 (5 bases). CDR1 GTSNPN and CDR2 SVGIG come from the germline V gene (reference sequence). This CDR3 has 13 amino acids. The V gene lost 1 base and the J gene lost 7 bases, with 13 bases spanning the gap. The CDR3 bases are TGTGCCTGGAGTGCGGGGGTGGCTGTTGGCTACACCTTC. Protein product: CAWSAGVAVGYTF.

This chain connects TRBV21-1 to TRBJ2-5; the D call TRBD1 from the table was never checked on the DNA. TRBV21-1 is reported as a pseudogene. The CDR3 is 16 residues long. CDR3 sequence: CASSKGWASGKETQYF. The CDR3 DNA reads TGTGCCAGCAGCAAAGGGTGGGCCAGTGGGAAAGAGACCCAGTACTTC.

The chain employs TRBV7-2 and TRBJ2-1; D uncertain. V lost 5 bases, J lost 8 bases, and 13 bases lay in between. The CDR3 has 13 amino acids. From germline, CDR1 is SGHTA and CDR2 FQGNSA. CDR3 residues: CASSPRVNHEQFF. Here the CDR3 DNA reads TGTGCCAGCAGCCCTAGGGTGAACCATGAGCAGTTCTTC.

V gene TRBV29-1 combines with J gene TRBJ2-5, with 8 bases that match TRBD2. The closer fit of TRBJ2-7 to the DNA end suggests the J call may be wrong. This CDR3 is 13 amino acids long. CDR1 and CDR2 from the germline V gene are SQVTM and ANQGSEA. The CDR3 region is CSVRGLASHEQYF. In nucleotides, the CDR3 is TGCAGCGTTAGAGGACTAGCAAGCCACGAGCAGTACTTC.

About this clonotype: One end of the junction does not line up with germline, which may come from a read error. CDR3 nucleotides: TGCAGTACTAGGCGGGACTTCCAAGAGACCCAGTACTTC. Translated: CSTRRDFQETQYF. The rearrangement links TRBV20-1 to TRBJ2-5; perhaps TRBD2 as D (6 bases). Germline V gene lookup returns CDR1 DFQATT and CDR2 SNEGSKA (reference sequence). The CDR3 runs to 13 residues.

This clonotype was detected only a few times. The rearrangement joins TRBV3-1 to TRBJ2-3; a weak D match, TRBD2 (6 bases). The V end was cut by 4 bases, the J end by 0 bases, with 11 bases between. Per germline, CDR1 LGHDT and CDR2 YNNKEL (reference sequence). There are 15 residues in the CDR3. CDR3 loop: CASSPLAASTDTQYF. Written as DNA, the CDR3 is TGTGCCAGCAGCCCATTAGCGGCGAGCACAGATACGCAGTATTTT.

At least ten counts were recorded for this clonotype. The chain couples TRBV10-3 to TRBJ2-5; D is possibly TRBD1 (6 bases). V lost 9 bases and J 5 bases, leaving 10 bases between the germline ends. The CDR3 is 11 amino acids. CDR1 ENHRY and CDR2 SYGVKD come from the germline V gene. The DNA for the CDR3 is TGTGCCATATCCCAGGGGGAGACCCAGTACTTC. Translating gives CAISQGETQYF.

This rearrangement joins TRBV20-1 to TRBJ2-1; the D is unclear. Trimming removed 1 base at V and 1 base at J, with 11 bases between. Germline values: CDR1 DFQATT, CDR2 SNEGSKA (reference sequence). CDR3 size: 15 residues. CDR3 sequence reads: CSARVAAPSYNEQFF. The CDR3 nucleotides read TGCAGTGCTAGAGTGGCGGCGCCTTCCTACAATGAGCAGTTCTTC.

Concerning this clonotype: The junction shows a germline mismatch at one end, possibly a read error. This rearrangement joins TRBV4-1 to TRBJ2-5; tentatively, D is TRBD2 (5 bases). The CDR3 covers 13 residues. Per germline, CDR1 MGHRA and CDR2 YSYEKL. The CDR3 sequence is CANSLTRGETQYF. The DNA of the CDR3 is TGCGCCAACAGCCTCACTAGAGGGGAGACCCAGTACTTC.

V usage is TRBV2 and J usage is TRBJ2-3; 12 bases match TRBD2. The V and J ends lost 2 bases and 5 bases, in that order; junction bases with no gene match: 2. Per the germline V gene, CDR1 is SNHLY and CDR2 is FYNNEI. The CDR3 contains 15 residues. CDR3 sequence (DNA): TGTGCCAGCAGTGAACTAGCGGGGGGGGGAGATACGCAGTATTTT. It yields the protein CASSELAGGGDTQYF.

About this clonotype itself: A much bigger clone sits one base away, suggesting this may be a read error. CDR3 amino acids: CSARGGASGYNEQFF. For the CDR3, the DNA is TGCAGTGCTAGAGGCGGGGCTAGCGGGTACAATGAGCAGTTCTTC. The chain links TRBV20-1 to TRBJ2-1, with 8 nucleotides matching TRBD2. V shed 1 base, J shed 4 bases, and the junction held 6 bases outside the gene matches. This CDR3 is built from 15 residues. The germline CDR1 and CDR2 sequences are DFQATT and SNEGSKA (reference sequence).

The V call is TRBV13, the J call TRBJ2-5; D assignment may be TRBD1 or TRBD2 (6 bases each). The CDR3 loop spans 16 amino acids. Trimming removed 0 bases from V and 11 bases from J, with 22 bases in between. From germline, CDR1 is PRHDT and CDR2 FYEKMQ (reference sequence). The CDR3: CASSLGGGTGRGQQYF. CDR3 nucleotide sequence: TGTGCCAGCAGCTTAGGGGGTGGGACTGGCCGAGGACAGCAGTACTTC.

Only a few counts were recorded for this clonotype. A read error may be the cause here, since a much bigger clone is one base away. The chain couples TRBV6-5 to TRBJ2-7; unclear D gene. The ends were cut back, 0 bases at V and 7 bases at J, with 13 bases in the middle. Germline CDR1 and CDR2: MNHEY and SVGAGI. This CDR3 is built from 14 residues. As DNA, the CDR3 is TGTGCCAGCAGTTACTCTGGCCACCCCAATGAGCAGTACTTC. Translating gives CASSYSGHPNEQYF.

The chain has TRBV29-1 and TRBJ2-3; D is perhaps TRBD2 (5 bases). Trimming cost V 6 bases and J 2 bases, with 21 bases left between them. This CDR3 comprises 16 residues. CDR1 is SQVTM and CDR2 is ANQGSEA in the germline V gene. Here the CDR3 reads CSVPNFQPGITDTQYF. DNA of the CDR3: TGCAGCGTACCCAACTTCCAACCGGGAATCACAGATACGCAGTATTTT.

This clonotype occurred a few times. CDR3 amino acids: CSARVEGPTRQYF. The CDR3 DNA reads TGCAGTGCTAGAGTTGAGGGGCCGACTAGGCAGTATTTT. The V call is TRBV20-1, the J call TRBJ2-3, with D perhaps TRBD2 (6 bases). The CDR3 is 13 amino acids. Trimming left V 1 base short and J 11 bases short, with 16 bases between. The V gene's germline CDR1 is DFQATT and CDR2 SNEGSKA (reference sequence).

The chain couples TRBV7-6 to TRBJ2-7; TRBD1 or TRBD2 may be the D gene (5 bases each). The V end lost 1 base, the J end lost 2 bases, and 15 bases lay between the germline ends. Germline CDR1 SGHVS, CDR2 FNYEAQ. The length of the CDR3 is 16 residues. The chain's CDR3 is CASSLEPGPPAYEQYF. DNA for the CDR3: TGTGCCAGCAGCTTAGAGCCGGGACCACCAGCCTACGAGCAGTACTTC.

The CDR3 spells CASSQKGTGETDTQYF. CDR3 DNA: TGCGCCAGCAGCCAGAAAGGGACAGGGGAAACAGATACGCAGTATTTT. The gene calls are TRBV4-3 and TRBJ2-3, with 10 bases lining up with TRBD1. With V trimmed by 3 bases and J by 3 bases, 6 bases remained unmatched. The CDR3 contains 16 residues. Per the germline V gene, CDR1 is LGHNA and CDR2 is YSLEER.